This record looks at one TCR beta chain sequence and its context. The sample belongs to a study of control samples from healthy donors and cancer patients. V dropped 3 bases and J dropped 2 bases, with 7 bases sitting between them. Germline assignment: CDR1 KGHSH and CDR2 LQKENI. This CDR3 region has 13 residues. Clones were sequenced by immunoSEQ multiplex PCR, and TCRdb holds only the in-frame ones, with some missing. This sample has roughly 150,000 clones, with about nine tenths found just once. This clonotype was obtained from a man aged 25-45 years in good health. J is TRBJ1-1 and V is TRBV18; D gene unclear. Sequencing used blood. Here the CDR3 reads CASSPAINTEAFF. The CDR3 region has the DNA TGTGCCAGCTCACCGGCTATCAACACTGAAGCTTTCTTT.